The clone carrying this T cell receptor beta chain was picked up many times. The data stem from a study of early T cells in non-severe SARS-CoV-2 infection. Attachment of unique molecular identifiers to individual cDNA molecules was performed. One entry per CDR3 protein, called by TCRdb with MiXCR from the 5' RACE reads. Among tens of thousands of distinct CDR3 sequences listed, around 7% were seen once. Germline V gene sequence: CDR1 MDHEN, CDR2 SYDVKM. This CDR3 has 13 residues. V lost 3 bases to trimming and J lost 0 bases, with 5 bases between them. Sequencing was performed on whole blood, taken at baseline. This TCR was recovered from an adult who was a healthcare worker with PCR-confirmed SARS-CoV-2 infection or an uninfected control (not recorded which). The chain combines TRBV28 with TRBJ1-2; no definite D call. This CDR3 is CASSFTPNYGYTF. The DNA for the CDR3 is TGTGCCAGCAGTTTTACCCCTAACTATGGCTACACCTTC.